The TCR beta chain under discussion was sequenced for a study of blood T cell repertoires in COVID-19. Across the study: Donors of Cohort 3 who recovered were those that had two negative PCRs, clearance, or symptom resolution. Sources were T cells, B-cell-depleted T cells, or PBMCs; the material itself was cDNA or gDNA.

Participant age was about 18 to 100 years, and participants resided in approximately 25 US areas. This clone appeared a few times. The identical CDR3 is also encoded by other nucleotide sequences in the sample. Germline trimming cut 2 bases from V and 1 base from J; bases unmatched to any gene: 3. The CDR3 sequence is 15 residues long. CDR1 is SGHNT and CDR2 is YYREEE in the germline V gene (reference sequence). Per the original methods: How many nucleated cells were present was estimated from reference gene primer amplification. TCRdb keeps only in-frame clones here, not all; method: immunoSEQ multiplex PCR. V, J and clone size are taken as reported in that table, and D and trimming were inferred from the DNA itself. The data contain 350,000 to 450,000 clones, roughly 86% of them singletons.

The origin of this receptor is a man aged 40-55 years in a cohort exposed to, infected with or recovered from COVID-19 (not recorded which). J is TRBJ2-5 and V is TRBV5-4, with 9 nucleotides matching TRBD2. The sample taken for sequencing was PBMCs or T cells enriched from blood (not recorded which). The CDR3 DNA follows: TGTGCCAGCAGCTTTAGCGGGAGTCCCCAAGAGACCCAGTACTTC. Translated: CASSFSGSPQETQYF.